One TCR beta chain is described in this entry. Its antigen has not been determined. TCRdb lists the instrument as Illumina HiSeq 2000. 5'RACE template switching, by which a universal primer site and unique molecular identifiers were added, was used to make TCR beta cDNA libraries. Synthesis of cDNA was primed from the TCR beta constant segment and was followed by two consecutive PCR amplification steps. The published analysis was carried out like this. MIGEC was used to demultiplex reads and group reads by UMI, and MiTCR was used to assemble and quantify clonotypes. Only TCR cDNA sequences supported by at least two reads were kept to exclude erroneous sequences. Downstream repertoire analysis used the tcR package, and clonotypes were matched across fractions by CDR3 nucleotide sequence plus V segment. VDJmatch was used to annotate antigen specificity against VDJdb, with one amino acid substitution in CDR3 permitted. Following reprocessing of the reads by TCRdb, the data hold one row per CDR3 protein sequence and no DNA is available. The V and J calls and clone size come from TCRdb's table, not from the authors' own analysis. The table kept for this sample lists 500,000 to 600,000 distinct CDR3 sequences. Approximately 3.6% of the sample is held by the ten biggest clonotypes.

HCMV serostatus was determined by detecting HCMV-specific IgG in serum with a commercial ELISA kit. Ficoll density gradient centrifugation was used to isolate peripheral blood mononuclear cells from blood. The record originates from a study of T cells expressing NK-cell markers (TCRdb year 2020). As for the study more broadly: Eight or nine donors provided sorted CD3+CD56+NKG2C+, CD3+CD56+NKG2C- and CD3+CD56-NKG2C+ T-cell subsets, whose TCR beta-chain repertoires were profiled. The libraries were sequenced on Illumina HiSeq 2000/2500, MiSeq or NextSeq, producing 2 x 150 bp reads. All eight donors whose samples were sequenced were randomly selected healthy volunteers, three of them men and five women. Of the eight sequenced donors, seven were found to be HCMV-seropositive and one was found to be HCMV-seronegative.

Broad study findings and their caveats: Whether the expanded NKG2C-expressing T cell clones were specific for HCMV antigens remained unclear. In six donors, the dominant CD3+CD56+NKG2C+ clonotypes ranked among the top 10 CD8+ clonotypes, making up about 1.0-7.5% of CD8+ T cells. Those dominant clonotypes were again the most abundant among CD3+CD56-NKG2C+ cells in a handful of donors, at about 25-65%.

Including cysteine and phenylalanine, the CDR3 has 14 amino acids. No DNA is given. The germline V gene yields SGHTA for CDR1 and FQGNSA for CDR2. This clonotype originated in a man between 18 and 35 years old in good health. Donor details come from another sample of the same person, matched by shared clones. Recombination linked TRBV7-2 to TRBJ2-7. Sequences were obtained from blood T cells: a sorted CD56 or NKG2C T cell subset, CD4+ or CD8+ T cells, or bulk PBMC T cells (not recorded which). The CDR3 is CASSLSLASYEQYF.